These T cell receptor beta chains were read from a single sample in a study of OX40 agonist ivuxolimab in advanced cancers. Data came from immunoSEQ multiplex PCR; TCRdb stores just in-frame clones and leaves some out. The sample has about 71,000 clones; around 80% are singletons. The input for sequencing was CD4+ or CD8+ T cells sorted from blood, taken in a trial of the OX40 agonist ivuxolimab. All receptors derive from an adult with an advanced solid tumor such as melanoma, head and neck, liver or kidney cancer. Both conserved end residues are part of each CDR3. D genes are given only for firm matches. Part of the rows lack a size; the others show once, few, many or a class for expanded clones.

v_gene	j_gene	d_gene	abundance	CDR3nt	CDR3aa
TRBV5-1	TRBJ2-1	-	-	TGCGCCAGCAGCTCCCAGGGAGGCAATGAGCAGTTCTTC	CASSSQGGNEQFF
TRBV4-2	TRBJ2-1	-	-	TGTGCCAGCAGCCTGGGGGGAGGCTTGAATGAGCAGTTCTTC	CASSLGGGLNEQFF
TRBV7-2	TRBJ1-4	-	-	TGTGCCAGCAGCTCCGGACCCGCTACTAATGAAAAACTGTTTTTT	CASSSGPATNEKLFF
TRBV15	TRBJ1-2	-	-	TGTGCCACCAGGGGGAGCGTCTATGGCTACACCTTC	CATRGSVYGYTF
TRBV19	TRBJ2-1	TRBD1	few	TGTGCCAGTAGTCCGAGGACAGGCGGTCTGTTCTTC	CASSPRTGGLFF
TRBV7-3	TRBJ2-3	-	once	TGTGCCAGCAGAGCCGAGACGACTAGTTTGTTCGTGAGAGATACGCAGTATTTT	CASRAETTSLFVRDTQYF
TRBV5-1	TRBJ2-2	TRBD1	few	TGCGCCAGCAGCTTGGGACAGGGAGACACCGGGGAGCTGTTTTTT	CASSLGQGDTGELFF
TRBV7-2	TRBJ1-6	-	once	TGTGCCAGCAGCTTATTGCTGTCTTCACCCCTCCACTTT	CASSLLLSSPLHF
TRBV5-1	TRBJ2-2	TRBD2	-	TGCGCCAGCAGCAAGTTGACTAGCGGGACGAACACCGGGGAGCTGTTTTTT	CASSKLTSGTNTGELFF
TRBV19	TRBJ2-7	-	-	TGTGCCAGTAGTATTCCCCACCAACCCCTTTACGAGCAGTACTTC	CASSIPHQPLYEQYF
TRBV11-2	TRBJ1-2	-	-	TGTGCCAGCAGCTTAATGCAGCGGGGAGGCTATGGCTACACCTTC	CASSLMQRGGYGYTF
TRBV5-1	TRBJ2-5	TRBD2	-	TGCGCCAGCAGCTTTAGCGGGGGGGAAGAGACCCAGTACTTC	CASSFSGGEETQYF
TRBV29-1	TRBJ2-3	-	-	TGCAGCGTTGGCAGGGGCCTCACAGATACGCAGTATTTT	CSVGRGLTDTQYF
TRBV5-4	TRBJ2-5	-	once	TGTGCCAGCAGCTCTAAAACGGGGGTAGAAGAGACCCAGTACTTC	CASSSKTGVEETQYF
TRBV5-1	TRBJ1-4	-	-	TGCGCCAGCACCTCGGGGAATGAAAAACTGTTTTTT	CASTSGNEKLFF
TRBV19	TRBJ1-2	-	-	TGTGCCAGTAGTAATCCGGGCAGGGGTAACTATGGCTACACCTTC	CASSNPGRGNYGYTF
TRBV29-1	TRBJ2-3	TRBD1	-	TGCAGCGTGGGGCCCGAGACAGGGGGTATGTGGGATACGCAGTATTTT	CSVGPETGGMWDTQYF
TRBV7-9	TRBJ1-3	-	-	TGTGCCAGCAGCTCAGGGGATATTGGAAACACCATATATTTT	CASSSGDIGNTIYF
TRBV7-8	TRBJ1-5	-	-	TGTGCCAGCAGCTTGACAGTCTCTAGCAATCAGCCCCAGCATTTT	CASSLTVSSNQPQHF
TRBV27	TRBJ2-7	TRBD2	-	TGTGCCAGCAGTTCCGGGAGGTTTGTCTACGAGCAGTACTTC	CASSSGRFVYEQYF
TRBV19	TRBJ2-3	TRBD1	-	TGTGCCAGTATAGGCAGGGGGTCGACAGATACGCAGTATTTT	CASIGRGSTDTQYF
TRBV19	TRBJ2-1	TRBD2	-	TGTGCCAGTAGTATCCTAGCGGGACCCCCCTACAATGAGCAGTTCTTC	CASSILAGPPYNEQFF
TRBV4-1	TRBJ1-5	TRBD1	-	TGCGCCAGCAGCTCAGGACAGGGTTCGGAACCCCAGCATTTT	CASSSGQGSEPQHF
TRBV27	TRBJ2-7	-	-	TGTGCTACGCAAGGGACCAACTACGAGCAGTACTTC	CATQGTNYEQYF
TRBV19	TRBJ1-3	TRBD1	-	TGTGCCAGCCGGGAGCAGGGGGCTAGAAACACCATATATTTT	CASREQGARNTIYF
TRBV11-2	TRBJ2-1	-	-	TGTGCCAGCAGCTTAGGATCCTCGTTATCCAATGAGCAGTTCTTC	CASSLGSSLSNEQFF
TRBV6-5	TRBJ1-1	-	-	TGTGCCGCTCAGGGACAGAACACTGAAGCTTTCTTT	CAAQGQNTEAFF
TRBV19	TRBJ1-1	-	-	TGTGCCAGTAGCAAACAAAGGTACACTGAAGCTTTCTTT	CASSKQRYTEAFF
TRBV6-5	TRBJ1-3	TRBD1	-	TGTGCCAGCAGTTTGACAGGGGTTGGAAACACCATATATTTT	CASSLTGVGNTIYF
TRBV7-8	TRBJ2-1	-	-	TGTGCCAGCAGCTTAGGTGCACTCGCGAATGAGCAGTTCTTC	CASSLGALANEQFF
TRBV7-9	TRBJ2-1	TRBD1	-	TGTGCCAGCAGCTCATCCGGGACAGGGGGCTACAATGAGCAGTTCTTC	CASSSSGTGGYNEQFF
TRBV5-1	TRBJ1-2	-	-	TGCGCCAGCAGCTTGGGTTGGACGTCGGGGACCCTTGACTACACCTTC	CASSLGWTSGTLDYTF
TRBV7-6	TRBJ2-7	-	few	TGTGCCAGCAGCCCCTCTATTAGTGGGAACGAGCAGTACTTC	CASSPSISGNEQYF
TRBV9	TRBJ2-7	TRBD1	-	TGTGCCAGCAGCTCTAGTCCCGGGACAGGCTCCTTCTACGAGCAGTACTTC	CASSSSPGTGSFYEQYF